These 30 T cell receptor beta chains came from one sample sequenced in a study of T cell clones after liver transplantation. TCRdb keeps only in-frame clones here, not all; method: immunoSEQ multiplex PCR. The sample lists some 70,000 clones; roughly 90% were seen once. The sequencing here drew on CD4+ T cells from blood, taken before liver transplant. The origin of the receptors is a human donor who received a liver transplant.

V gene TRBV29-1 combines with J gene TRBJ1-1; D may be TRBD1 (5 bases). The CDR3 covers 14 residues. Trimming pared 5 bases from V and 4 bases from J, leaving 17 bases between. Germline values: CDR1 SQVTM, CDR2 ANQGSEA. For the CDR3, the DNA is TGCAGCGTTATGGGGAAACTTGGGGCCACTGAAGCTTTCTTT. Amino acid sequence: CSVMGKLGATEAFF.

This chain uses TRBV7-8 with TRBJ1-1, with D perhaps matching TRBD1 (5 bases). V dropped 1 base and J dropped 6 bases, with 9 bases sitting between them. The V gene's germline CDR1 is SGHVS and CDR2 FQNEAQ. The CDR3 contains 13 residues. The CDR3 reads CASSLVGEAEAFF. The CDR3 DNA reads TGTGCCAGCAGCTTAGTGGGGGAGGCTGAAGCTTTCTTT.

CDR3 sequence (DNA): TGTGCCAGCAGAGGGCTAGCGGGAGCTAATGAGCAGTTCTTC. Amino acids: CASRGLAGANEQFF. The genes are TRBV2 and TRBJ2-1; 10 bases agree with TRBD2. CDR1 is SNHLY and CDR2 is FYNNEI in the germline V gene. After removal of 6 bases from V and 7 bases from J, the junction contained 6 bases not matched to a gene. The CDR3 is 14 amino acids.

The CDR3 DNA is TGCGCCAGCAGTGAGCCCCAGGGACTAGCGCAAAATGAGCAGTTCTTC. Its translation is CASSEPQGLAQNEQFF. The chain is built from TRBV10-1 and TRBJ2-1, with 10 bases aligning to TRBD2. Germline V lookup: CDR1 WNHNN, CDR2 SYGVQD (reference sequence). This CDR3 spans 16 amino acids. The ends lost 2 bases at V and 7 bases at J; junction bases unmatched: 8.

The V call is TRBV10-3, the J call TRBJ2-2, with D unclear. The CDR3 has 13 amino acids. Trimming removed 6 bases from V and 2 bases from J, with 7 bases in between. The germline V gene has CDR1 ENHRY and CDR2 SYGVKD. This CDR3 is CAIRTHNTGELFF. The DNA for the CDR3 is TGTGCCATCAGGACTCACAACACCGGGGAGCTGTTTTTT.

Only a few counts were recorded for this clone. CDR3 DNA: TGTGCCAGCAGCTCTACTAGACTAGCGGGAAGAAGCTCCTACAATGAGCAGTTCTTC. Its protein is CASSSTRLAGRSSYNEQFF. V is TRBV7-8 and J is TRBJ2-1, with 11 positions matching TRBD2. Germline values: CDR1 SGHVS, CDR2 FQNEAQ. The CDR3 has 19 amino acids. Trimming cost V 4 bases and J 0 bases; bases outside gene matches: 11.

This chain connects TRBV7-9 to TRBJ1-4; D is perhaps TRBD1 (6 bases). Germline V gene data show CDR1 as SEHNR and CDR2 as FQNEAQ (reference sequence). Trimming pared 1 base from V and 7 bases from J, leaving 16 bases between. The CDR3 loop spans 16 amino acids. The CDR3 here is CASSLVSGAAGEKLFF. CDR3 DNA sequence: TGTGCCAGCAGCTTAGTGTCAGGGGCCGCGGGTGAAAAACTGTTTTTT.

The V gene is TRBV10-2, the J gene TRBJ2-3, with TRBD2 matching 7 bases. The CDR3 sequence is 15 residues long. The germline V gene encodes CDR1 WSHSY and CDR2 SAAADI. V was pared by 3 bases and J by 5 bases, with 8 bases of the junction left unmatched. The CDR3 loop reads CASSDPGGPKDTQYF. The CDR3 coding sequence is TGCGCCAGCAGTGACCCGGGAGGCCCAAAAGATACGCAGTATTTT.

This clone has just a few counts. The gene calls are TRBV29-1 and TRBJ2-5, with 8 bases aligning to TRBD1. V lost 4 bases, J lost 4 bases, and 11 bases stayed unmatched. The CDR3 loop spans 15 amino acids. Germline V gene sequence: CDR1 SQVTM, CDR2 ANQGSEA. CDR3 in amino acids: CSVAGSGGPRETQYF. CDR3 bases: TGCAGCGTTGCAGGGTCAGGGGGCCCCCGAGAGACCCAGTACTTC. Full variable domain (missing parts from reference TRBV29-1 and TRBJ2-5): SAVISQKPSRDICQRGTSLTIQCQVDSQVTMMFWYRQQPGQSLTLIATANQGSEATYESGFVIDKFPISRPNLTFSTLTVSNMSPEDSSIYLCSVAGSGGPRETQYFGPGTRLLVL.

This rearrangement joins TRBV6-1 to TRBJ2-5; 8 bases fit TRBD1. V trimming: 8 bases; J trimming: 5 bases; junction bases outside the gene matches: 7. Germline V gives CDR1 MNHNS, CDR2 SASEGT. The CDR3 is 13 residues long. The CDR3 region is CASGQGAGETQYF. The DNA for the CDR3 is TGTGCCAGCGGCCAGGGGGCGGGGGAGACCCAGTACTTC.

The genes are TRBV5-1 and TRBJ2-5; D is ambiguous. This CDR3 is built from 14 residues. Germline values: CDR1 SGHRS, CDR2 YFSETQ. Trimming cost V 0 bases and J 5 bases, with 11 bases left between them. This chain's CDR3 is CASSLEPKRETQYF. CDR3 DNA sequence: TGCGCCAGCAGCTTGGAACCCAAACGCGAGACCCAGTACTTC.

The count of this clone is one. The chain has TRBV27 and TRBJ1-1; D remains ambiguous. The CDR3 is made up of 14 amino acids. Germline values: CDR1 MNHEY, CDR2 SMNVEV (reference sequence). The V and J ends lost 3 bases and 2 bases respectively, with 10 bases between them. The CDR3: CASSFRFPNTEAFF. CDR3 DNA: TGTGCCAGCAGTTTCAGGTTCCCCAACACTGAAGCTTTCTTT.

The J gene is TRBJ2-5, the V gene TRBV4-1; the D is unclear. V was clipped by 0 bases and J by 5 bases, with 13 bases between them. In germline, CDR1 is MGHRA, CDR2 YSYEKL. The CDR3 totals 15 residues. CDR3: CASSQDSPSRETQYF. CDR3 in DNA: TGCGCCAGCAGCCAAGATAGCCCAAGTCGGGAGACCCAGTACTTC.

The rearrangement links TRBV9 to TRBJ1-3, with D possibly being TRBD1 (6 bases). The V gene's germline CDR1 is SGDLS and CDR2 YYNGEE. Trimming left V 5 bases short and J 0 bases short, with 15 bases between. This CDR3 is built from 16 residues. CDR3 nucleotide sequence: TGTGCCAGCAGTAGAACAGGGTTAGACTCTGGAAACACCATATATTTT. This codes for CASSRTGLDSGNTIYF.

V gene TRBV23-1 combines with J gene TRBJ2-2; D gene unclear. TRBV23-1 is an ORF, and what it does is uncertain. The CDR3 covers 16 residues. Trimming stripped 0 bases from V and 1 base from J, with 9 bases between. CDR3 nucleotide sequence: TGCGCCAGCAGTCAATCGAGTCCGCTGAACACCGGGGAGCTGTTTTTT. Its protein is CASSQSSPLNTGELFF.

The rearrangement links TRBV5-6 to TRBJ2-3; D remains ambiguous. Between the trimmed V and J ends, which lost 0 bases and 6 bases, there was a span of 5 bases. The germline V gene has CDR1 SGHDT and CDR2 YYEEEE. CDR3 length: 12 residues. The CDR3 nucleotides read TGTGCCAGCAGCTTGGTCGAGGATACGCAGTATTTT. This encodes CASSLVEDTQYF.

This clone was observed a few times. This chain uses TRBV9 with TRBJ1-1; a weak D match, TRBD1 (5 bases). The CDR3 totals 14 residues. Trimming shortened V by 4 bases and J by 3 bases, and 13 bases separated the two germline ends. CDR1 and CDR2 (germline): SGDLS, YYNGEE. CDR3 residues: CASSRRGVDTEAFF. In DNA form, the CDR3 reads TGTGCCAGCAGCCGTCGGGGGGTGGACACTGAAGCTTTCTTT.

This clone has a single count. The genes are TRBV7-2 and TRBJ2-5; perhaps TRBD2 as D (6 bases). CDR1 and CDR2 from the germline V gene are SGHTA and FQGNSA. This CDR3 spans 16 amino acids. Trimming pared 0 bases from V and 3 bases from J, leaving 14 bases between. In DNA form, the CDR3 reads TGTGCCAGCAGCTTAGCGATCCAGCGGGCAAAAGAGACCCAGTACTTC. Translation: CASSLAIQRAKETQYF.

V and J are TRBV4-3 and TRBJ1-6; D uncertain. CDR1 and CDR2 (germline): LGHNA, YSLEER. This CDR3 is 21 amino acids long. Trimming removed 2 bases at V and 1 base at J, with 24 bases between. The CDR3 DNA reads TGCGCCAGCAGCCAAACAGAGGACGGTGCAAACCCCCCATCCTATAATTCACCCCTCCACTTT. The encoded protein is CASSQTEDGANPPSYNSPLHF.

The genes are TRBV5-4 and TRBJ1-5; D remains ambiguous. The CDR3 length is 13 residues. The germline V gene has CDR1 SGHNT and CDR2 YYREEE (reference sequence). The germline V and J ends were trimmed by 0 bases and 7 bases, with 8 bases remaining between them. CDR3 sequence reads: CASSLEPAQPQHF. The CDR3 DNA is TGTGCCAGCAGCTTGGAGCCCGCACAGCCCCAGCATTTT. The full variable domain, completed using reference TRBV5-4 and TRBJ1-5, is ETGVTQSPTHLIKTRGQQVTLRCSSQSGHNTVSWYQQALGQGPQFIFQYYREEENGRGNFPPRFSGLQFPNYSSELNVNALELDDSALYLCASSLEPAQPQHFGDGTRLSIL.

The gene calls are TRBV11-2 and TRBJ2-7, with 12 bases that match TRBD1. This CDR3 comprises 15 residues. J was trimmed by 5 bases and V by 7 bases; bases with no gene match: 9. Germline loops: CDR1 SGHAT, CDR2 FQNNGV. DNA of the CDR3: TGTGCCAGCATTGCCACCGGGACAGGGGGCAACGAGCAGTACTTC. It yields the protein CASIATGTGGNEQYF.

The V gene is TRBV5-1, the J gene TRBJ2-1, with 10 bases aligning to TRBD2. This CDR3 is built from 17 residues. V gave up 3 bases and J gave up 0 bases; unmatched junction bases: 6. Germline-derived CDR1 and CDR2 are SGHRS and YFSETQ. CDR3 bases: TGCGCCAGCAGCTCCGGGACTAGCGTGCCCTCCTACAATGAGCAGTTCTTC. It codes for CASSSGTSVPSYNEQFF.

This chain links TRBV7-3 with TRBJ2-3, with 9 bases lining up with TRBD2. Germline CDR1 reads SGHTA; CDR2 reads FQGTGA. This CDR3 region has 16 residues. V gave up 0 bases and J gave up 0 bases; unmatched junction bases: 1. The CDR3 nucleotides read TGTGCCAGCAGCTTAACTAGCGGGAGAAGCACAGATACGCAGTATTTT. Translating gives CASSLTSGRSTDTQYF.

J is TRBJ1-1 and V is TRBV11-3, with unresolved D. Trimming took 0 bases from V and 6 from J, leaving 5 bases between them. Germline assignment: CDR1 SGHNT and CDR2 YENEEA. This CDR3 comprises 12 residues. The CDR3 DNA follows: TGTGCCAGCAGCTTAGAGGGCGCTGAAGCTTTCTTT. This translates into CASSLEGAEAFF.

The chain joins TRBV6-5 to TRBJ2-7, with D possibly being TRBD2 (5 bases). Between the trimmed V and J ends, which lost 0 bases and 5 bases, there was a span of 11 bases. This CDR3 is built from 14 residues. Germline CDR1 reads MNHEY; CDR2 reads SVGAGI. The CDR3 loop reads CASSYSDFGHEQYF. In DNA, the CDR3 is TGTGCCAGCAGTTACTCGGACTTTGGCCACGAGCAGTACTTC.

The V and J genes are TRBV7-9 and TRBJ1-3; a weak D match, TRBD1 (6 bases). V shed 1 base and J shed 0 bases, with 13 bases lying between them. CDR1 SEHNR and CDR2 FQNEAQ come from the germline V gene (reference sequence). The CDR3 is made up of 17 amino acids. The CDR3 loop reads CASSLERGQSSGNTIYF. In DNA form, the CDR3 reads TGTGCCAGCAGCTTAGAACGGGGGCAGAGCTCTGGAAACACCATATATTTT.

The chain couples TRBV10-2 to TRBJ2-5, with 8 nucleotides matching TRBD2. The germline gives CDR1 WSHSY, CDR2 SAAADI. The V and J ends lost 6 bases and 2 bases, in that order; junction bases with no gene match: 5. This CDR3 spans 14 amino acids. CDR3 DNA: TGCGCCAGCAGGATTACTAGCGGACAAGAGACCCAGTACTTC. Its translation is CASRITSGQETQYF.

This CDR3 is CASSQVGGSDEQFF. In DNA form, the CDR3 reads TGCGCCAGCAGCCAAGTTGGAGGGAGTGATGAGCAGTTCTTC. The rearrangement joins TRBV4-3 to TRBJ2-1; D possibly corresponds to TRBD2 (6 bases). The ends were cut back, 1 base at V and 8 bases at J, with 12 bases in the middle. Germline CDR1 is LGHNA and CDR2 is YSLEER. CDR3 length: 14 residues.

V gene TRBV28 combines with J gene TRBJ1-1, with TRBD1 matching 8 bases. The CDR3 sequence is 15 residues long. CDR1 MDHEN and CDR2 SYDVKM come from the germline V gene. V shed 4 bases and J 2 bases; nucleotides not matched to a gene: 6. This chain's CDR3 is CASSSPGQGNTEAFF. CDR3 DNA: TGTGCCAGCAGTTCGCCCGGACAGGGAAACACTGAAGCTTTCTTT.

The V gene is TRBV28, the J gene TRBJ2-3; D ambiguous. CDR1 and CDR2 (germline): MDHEN, SYDVKM. V was clipped by 5 bases and J by 6 bases, with 12 bases between them. The CDR3 has 13 amino acids. This CDR3 is CASSPPAQDTQYF. The DNA of the CDR3 is TGTGCCAGCAGTCCCCCGGCTCAGGATACGCAGTATTTT.